This T cell receptor (beta chain) is drawn from a study of CD8 T cells in ankylosing spondylitis. Study-wide results and limits: Within matched ankylosing spondylitis synovial fluid, disease-linked clones were reportedly significantly enriched. The study identified a TCR beta motif of seven or eight highly homologous variants that appeared characteristic of ankylosing spondylitis blood. Peripheral blood held disease-linked clones only at relatively low frequency, and these were CD8+.

Comments on this clonotype: The target antigen is unknown.

The V and J ends lost 8 bases and 5 bases respectively, with 18 bases between them. Germline loops: CDR1 LNHDA, CDR2 SQIVND (reference sequence). The CDR3 covers 14 residues. By quantitative 5'-RACE with molecular barcodes, the TCR beta libraries were made. TCRdb processed the 5' RACE reads anew with MiXCR; each CDR3 protein has one entry. This table has around 540,000 distinct CDR3 sequences, about an eighth appearing once. The chain combines TRBV19 with TRBJ2-5; D is perhaps TRBD2 (7 bases). The TCR was taken from a male donor with ankylosing spondylitis. The sequenced sample was blood, either unsorted or a sorted T cell fraction (not recorded which). CDR3 region: CASGGEGGSETQYF. In nucleotides, the CDR3 is TGTGCCAGTGGGGGGGAGGGGGGTTCGGAGACCCAGTACTTC.